The sample holds one count of the clone carrying this T cell receptor (beta chain). The antigen is undetermined. This sample is part of a study of shared clonotypes between healthy human individuals. Study as a whole: Ranging from 18 to 49 in age, donors were a couple of women and a few men.

After removal of 6 bases from V and 11 bases from J, the junction contained 10 bases not matched to a gene. The CDR3 sequence is 15 residues long. The germline CDR1 and CDR2 sequences are SNHLY and FYNNEI. CD45RA+ naive and CD45RA-negative memory subsets were separated from CD4+ cells. Findings and caveats of the study: Clonotypes shared by all four donors outscored non-shared clonotypes in generation probability. Depth was large, yet rarefaction showed that sorted-subset sequencing was incomplete.

The table came from immunoSEQ multiplex PCR; TCRdb's copy has only in-frame clones and leaves some out. The sample carries about 710,000 clones, 72% recorded once. J is TRBJ2-1 and V is TRBV2, with 13 bases matching TRBD2. The source material was memory CD4+ T cells sorted from blood. Subset denoted: CD45RA-negative fraction. The receptor comes from a woman in her 30s in good health. DNA of the CDR3: TGTGCCAGCAGGAGAGCCGGGACTAGCGGGATCCAGCAGTTCTTC. Translated: CASRRAGTSGIQQFF.